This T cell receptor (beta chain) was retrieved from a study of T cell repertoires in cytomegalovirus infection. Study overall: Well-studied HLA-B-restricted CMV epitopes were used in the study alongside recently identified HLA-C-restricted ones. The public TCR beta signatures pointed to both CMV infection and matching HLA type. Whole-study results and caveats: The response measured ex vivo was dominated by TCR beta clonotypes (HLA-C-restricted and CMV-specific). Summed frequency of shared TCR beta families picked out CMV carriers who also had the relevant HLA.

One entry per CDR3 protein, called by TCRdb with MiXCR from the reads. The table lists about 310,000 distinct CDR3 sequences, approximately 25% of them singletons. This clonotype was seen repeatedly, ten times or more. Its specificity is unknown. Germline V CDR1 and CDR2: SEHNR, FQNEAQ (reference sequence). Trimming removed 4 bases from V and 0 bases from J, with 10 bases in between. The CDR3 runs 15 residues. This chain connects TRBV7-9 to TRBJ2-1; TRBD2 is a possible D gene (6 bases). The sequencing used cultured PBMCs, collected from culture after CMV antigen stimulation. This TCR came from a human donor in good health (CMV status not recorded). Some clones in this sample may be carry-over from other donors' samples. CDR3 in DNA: TGTGCCAGCAGCTCTTCGACTAGCTCCTACAATGAGCAGTTCTTC. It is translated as CASSSSTSSYNEQFF.